This record concerns one TCR beta chain sequence. The antigen is unknown. The sample originates from a study of cytomegalovirus exposure and HLA in healthy donors. Overall study results and limits: The study put 160 or so TCR beta chains on its list as cytomegalovirus-associated. For cytomegalovirus status, the classifier reportedly gave diagnoses with high specificity and sensitivity.

The donors were part of the 120-subject validation cohort, which stood apart from the 666-subject first cohort. Data came from immunoSEQ multiplex PCR; TCRdb stores just in-frame clones and leaves some out. Found here are hundreds of thousands of clones, 85% to 90% of them singletons; the top ten hold 0.92%. The V end lost 7 bases, the J end lost 2 bases, and 10 bases lay between the germline ends. This CDR3 spans 13 amino acids. Germline V gives CDR1 ENHRY, CDR2 SYGVKD. The TCR originated in a woman aged 18-30 years in good health and CMV-seronegative. This chain links TRBV10-3 with TRBJ2-3, with D uncertain. The specimen sequenced was PBMCs. The DNA for the CDR3 is TGTGCCATCAAACAACAGATCACAGATACGCAGTATTTT. Amino acids: CAIKQQITDTQYF.